A single TCR beta chain is shown here with its context. The data were obtained in a study of blood T cell repertoires in COVID-19. Method: immunoSEQ multiplex PCR; TCRdb's copy keeps in-frame clones and lacks some. The profile covers 180,000 or so clones, with under 90% appearing a single time and more than 12% taken by the ten largest. The germline V and J ends were trimmed by 8 bases and 11 bases, with 15 bases remaining between them. The CDR3 loop spans 12 amino acids. V gene TRBV12-3 or TRBV12-4 combines with J gene TRBJ1-4; a possible D gene is TRBD1 (5 bases). The source of this sequence is a woman in her seventies with COVID-19, enrolled during active disease. Sequences were obtained from peripheral blood. CDR3: CASGIWGGKLFF. The CDR3, as DNA: TGTGCCAGCGGCATATGGGGGGGGAAACTGTTTTTT.